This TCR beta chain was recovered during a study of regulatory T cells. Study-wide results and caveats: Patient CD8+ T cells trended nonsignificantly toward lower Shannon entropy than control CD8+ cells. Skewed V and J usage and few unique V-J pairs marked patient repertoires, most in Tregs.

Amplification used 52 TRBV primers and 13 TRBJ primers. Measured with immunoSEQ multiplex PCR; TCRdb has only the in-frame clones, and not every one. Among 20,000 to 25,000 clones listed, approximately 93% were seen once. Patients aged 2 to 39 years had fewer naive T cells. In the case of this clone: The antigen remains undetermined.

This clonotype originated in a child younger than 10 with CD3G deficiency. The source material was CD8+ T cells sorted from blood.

CDR3 loop: CASSFKGQTYEQYF. Written as DNA, the CDR3 is TGTGCCAGCAGTTTTAAGGGACAGACCTACGAGCAGTACTTC. V usage is TRBV28 and J usage is TRBJ2-7, with TRBD1 matching over 7 bases. The germline CDR1 and CDR2 sequences are MDHEN and SYDVKM. The trim removed 3 bases at V and 2 bases at J, leaving 4 bases unmatched. This CDR3 is 14 amino acids long.